Here is one TCR beta chain with its context. What it binds is unknown. The source of the sample is a study of PD-L1 blockade in urothelial cancer. Whole-study context: Patients started atezolizumab around 2014, 1,200 mg intravenously every 3 weeks. Prior chemotherapy regimens per patient numbered 0 to 3. Regarding the study as a whole: By 3 weeks, tumor-associated blood clones had expanded more in durable-benefit patients.

CDR1 and CDR2 (germline): MNHEY, SMNVEV (reference sequence). V dropped 4 bases and J dropped 4; count of bases not matched to a gene: 7. The CDR3 loop spans 15 amino acids. Clones were read by immunoSEQ multiplex PCR, and TCRdb kept only the in-frame ones, dropping some. This table holds some 90,000 clones, 70% to 90% found once. The time point is: pretreatment peripheral blood. The TCR was taken from a woman older than 75 with urothelial cancer. The chain uses TRBV27 and TRBJ1-5, with TRBD1 matching 7 bases. The sequencing here drew on PBMCs, taken around atezolizumab (anti-PD-L1) treatment. The CDR3 DNA sequence: TGTGCCAGCAGTTGGACAGGTTTGTCGAATCAGCCCCAGCATTTT. Its protein is CASSWTGLSNQPQHF.